This T cell receptor beta chain was found in a study of naive and memory T cell subsets. Whole-study results and caveats: Over 85% of naive TCR sequences appeared only once, unlike memory subsets. Diversity fell and Gini index rose from naive through CM, EM, EMRA.

CMV status came from CD4+ T cell IFNgamma after overnight CMV lysate stimulation of fresh PBMCs. Four subsets defined by CD45RA and CD27 were sorted after CD3, CD4, CD8 and live/dead staining. About this clonotype itself: Antigen specificity is unknown.

Both TRBC1 and TRBC2 were covered by a beta constant-region primer of two equimolar oligonucleotides. Nested alpha and beta constant-region primers with the SP2 primer drove four PCR rounds on ligated cDNA. In TCRdb, the UMI-ligation and nested PCR reads were re-called with MiXCR into one record per CDR3 protein. The data contain 120,000 or so distinct CDR3 sequences, just over 35% of them singletons. Germline loops: CDR1 LNHNV, CDR2 YYDKDF (reference sequence). Trimming shortened V by 0 bases and J by 4 bases, and 11 bases separated the two germline ends. The length of the CDR3 is 15 residues. The chain combines TRBV15 with TRBJ2-3; D is uncertain. The origin of this receptor is a human donor in good health. Sequenced sample: central memory CD4+ T cells from blood. The DNA for the CDR3 is TGTGCCACCAGCAGAGAGCTGGCTAGTTCAGATACGCAGTATTTT. This encodes CATSRELASSDTQYF.